This TCR beta chain emerged from a study of glioma-infiltrating T cells after dendritic cell vaccination. Looking at the study overall: Autologous tumor lysate-pulsed dendritic cell vaccination was given between the early 2000s and the early 2010s.

Germline V gene data show CDR1 as SGHVS and CDR2 as FQNEAQ. The junction had 9 bases not matched to a gene; V was cut back by 5 bases and J by 1 base. The CDR3 is made up of 17 amino acids. Primers: 60 V beta forward and 13 J beta reverse. Profiling relied on immunoSEQ multiplex PCR, and the TCRdb table lists in-frame clones only, not all of them. Of 80,000 to 95,000 clones listed, 85% are singletons. Turning to this clone: The antigen is unknown.

Time point here: after dendritic cell vaccination, including at tumor progression/relapse. Study-wide points: Only a small number of patients had complete blood and tumor samples.

The chain combines TRBV7-8 with TRBJ1-3, with 9 bases identical to TRBD1. Sequencing was performed on blood, taken after dendritic cell vaccination. This clonotype was obtained from a human donor with glioblastoma. The CDR3 loop reads CASSPRDRVTSGNTIYF. The CDR3 region has the DNA TGTGCCAGCAGCCCCCGGGACAGGGTGACTTCTGGAAACACCATATATTTT.